Following are 10 T cell receptor beta chains from one sample sequenced in a study of blood T cell repertoires in COVID-19. TCRdb's table, derived via immunoSEQ multiplex PCR, lists solely in-frame clones and lacks some. The table includes approximately 270,000 clones, about 85% detected once. The source material was peripheral blood. These receptor sequences come from a man aged 18 to 29 with active or convalescent COVID-19.

V gene TRBV7-2 combines with J gene TRBJ2-7; maybe TRBD2 (6 bases). CDR1 SGHTA and CDR2 FQGNSA come from the germline V gene. V lost 5 bases and J lost 0, with 14 bases in between. This CDR3 is 15 amino acids long. The CDR3 sequence: CASSPTPGSSYEQYF. CDR3 bases: TGTGCCAGCAGCCCTACTCCCGGGAGCTCCTACGAGCAGTACTTC.

The V and J genes are TRBV12-3 or TRBV12-4 and TRBJ1-1, with D unresolved. Trimming stripped 1 base from V and 5 bases from J, with 8 bases between. The CDR3 totals 13 residues. CDR3 DNA: TGTGCCAGCAGTTTAGAGAGGCTAACTGAAGCTTTCTTT. Translating gives CASSLERLTEAFF.

The gene calls are TRBV6-2 or TRBV6-3 and TRBJ1-2; perhaps TRBD1 as D (6 bases). The CDR3 spans 14 residues. V lost 2 bases to trimming and J lost 4 bases, with 11 bases between them. Germline V gene lookup returns CDR1 MNHEY and CDR2 SVGEGT. The CDR3 coding sequence is TGTGCCAGCAGTTACGGCACCAGGGGCTATGGCTACACCTTC. Residues: CASSYGTRGYGYTF.

This clone appeared a few times. The chain links TRBV10-3 to TRBJ2-5, with 9 nucleotides matching TRBD1. CDR3 length equals 15 residues. From germline, CDR1 is ENHRY and CDR2 SYGVKD. V was pared by 3 bases and J by 7 bases, with 9 bases of the junction left unmatched. Here the CDR3 DNA reads TGTGCCATCAGTGATGTGGGACAGGGATGGGCGACCCAGTACTTC. It translates to CAISDVGQGWATQYF.

The chain combines TRBV5-6 with TRBJ2-3; 10 bases align to TRBD2. Germline V gene sequence: CDR1 SGHDT, CDR2 YYEEEE. V trimming: 4 bases; J trimming: 4 bases; junction bases outside the gene matches: 9. The CDR3 consists of 16 residues. CDR3 nucleotides: TGTGCCAGCAGCGGGCGGACTAGCGGTTCGGCAGATACGCAGTATTTT. The encoded protein is CASSGRTSGSADTQYF. The whole variable domain, remainder taken from reference TRBV5-6 and TRBJ2-3, is DAGVTQSPTHLIKTRGQQVTLRCSPKSGHDTVSWYQQALGQGPQFIFQYYEEEERQRGNFPDRFSGHQFPNYSSELNVNALLLGDSALYLCASSGRTSGSADTQYFGPGTRLTVL.

The chain joins TRBV6-5 to TRBJ1-4; no firm D call. Germline CDR1 MNHEY, CDR2 SVGAGI. The CDR3 contains 13 residues. Trimming removed 3 bases at V and 4 bases at J, with 6 bases between. The CDR3 loop is CASSYTVNEKLFF. CDR3 bases: TGTGCCAGCAGTTATACAGTTAATGAAAAACTGTTTTTT.

The rearrangement joins TRBV7-8 to TRBJ2-6, with D possibly matching TRBD2 (6 bases). The CDR3 is 17 amino acids. Trimming took off 1 base at V and 0 bases at J, with 10 bases between the two ends. CDR1 is SGHVS and CDR2 is FQNEAQ in the germline V gene. The CDR3 DNA is TGTGCCAGCAGCTTAGGGAGGCGGGACTCTGGGGCCAACGTCCTGACTTTC. Translating gives CASSLGRRDSGANVLTF. The complete variable domain, with remaining parts taken from reference TRBV7-8 and TRBJ2-6, reads GAGVSQSPRYKVAKRGQDVALRCDPISGHVSLFWYQQALGQGPEFLTYFQNEAQLDKSGLPSDRFFAERPEGSVSTLKIQRTQQEDSAVYLCASSLGRRDSGANVLTFGAGSRLTVL.

The chain is built from TRBV5-1 and TRBJ1-3; D remains unclear. The length of the CDR3 is 16 residues. The V end was cut by 3 bases, the J end by 2 bases, with 15 bases between. Germline-derived CDR1 and CDR2 are SGHRS and YFSETQ. DNA of the CDR3: TGCGCCAGCAGCTCCGGTCGTAATCACGCTGGAAACACCATATATTTT. Its protein is CASSSGRNHAGNTIYF.

This chain joins TRBV6-2 or TRBV6-3 and TRBJ2-7, with 11 bases aligning to TRBD1. Germline V gene lookup returns CDR1 MNHEY and CDR2 SVGEGT. Trimming at V came to 4 bases and at J to 6 bases, leaving 8 bases not matched to a gene. There are 15 residues in the CDR3. In nucleotides, the CDR3 is TGTGCCAGCAGTTCATGGGACAGGGGGTTCGGCGAGCAGTACTTC. This translates into CASSSWDRGFGEQYF.

The chain uses TRBV3-1 (or the pseudogene TRBV3-2) and TRBJ1-2; weak D call: TRBD1 (5 bases). CDR3 length equals 16 residues. Looked up from germline, CDR1 is LGHDT and CDR2 is YNNKEL (reference sequence). Deletions cut 0 bases from V and 2 bases from J, with 13 bases between. This CDR3 reads CASSQDFSGENYGYTF. The CDR3 DNA follows: TGTGCCAGCAGCCAAGATTTTTCGGGGGAAAACTATGGCTACACCTTC.